Presented here are 28 T cell receptor beta chains from one specimen sequenced in a study of beta chain features in type 1 diabetes. Whole-study findings and limits: All four CD4+ subsets from Type 1 diabetes patients carried moderately but significantly shorter TCRB CDR3s.

Every isolated RNA sample was fully reverse transcribed, so sequencing captured expressed TCRB transcripts. Some clones are missing from TCRdb's copy, which holds only in-frame ones; the method was immunoSEQ multiplex PCR. The sample includes 300,000 to 350,000 clones, 13% of them seen just once. No antigen is known for these receptors. The material sequenced was naive CD4+ T cells from blood. The receptors here all came from a woman in her late teens or twenties with type 1 diabetes.

This clone came up a few times. This chain joins TRBV18 and TRBJ2-6, with 7 bases fitting TRBD1. The CDR3 covers 15 residues. The trim removed 4 bases at V and 3 bases at J, leaving 3 bases unmatched. The germline CDR1 and CDR2 sequences are KGHSH and LQKENI. CDR3: CASSQGASGANVLTF. CDR3 DNA: TGTGCCAGCTCACAGGGGGCTAGTGGGGCCAACGTCCTGACTTTC.

Details on this clone: Different DNA sequences within this sample yield the same CDR3. The chain recombines TRBV28 with TRBJ2-5; the D gene is possibly TRBD2 (5 bases). In germline, CDR1 is MDHEN, CDR2 SYDVKM. The CDR3 is 12 residues long. With 5 bases removed from V and 4 bases from J, the gap between germline ends came to 8 bases. The CDR3 spells CASSRDSETQYF. The CDR3 DNA is TGTGCCAGCAGTCGGGATTCAGAGACCCAGTACTTC.

The chain is built from TRBV27 and TRBJ2-7; 8 nucleotides align to TRBD1. The CDR3 extends over 15 amino acids. Germline lookup yields CDR1 MNHEY and CDR2 SMNVEV (reference sequence). The V segment lost 0 bases and the J segment 2 bases; nucleotides outside the gene matches: 3. CDR3: CASSLSGQGPYEQYF. As DNA, the CDR3 is TGTGCCAGCAGTTTATCTGGACAGGGTCCCTACGAGCAGTACTTC.

This chain joins TRBV15 and TRBJ2-5, with a tentative D call TRBD2 (5 bases). V was pared by 1 base and J by 1 base, with 13 bases between. This CDR3 has 16 residues. Germline V lookup: CDR1 LNHNV, CDR2 YYDKDF (reference sequence). In nucleotides, the CDR3 is TGTGCCACCAGCAGAGGAGGGCGTCATCCCCAAGAGACCCAGTACTTC. Translated, it gives CATSRGGRHPQETQYF.

This clone showed up just a few times. The chain carries TRBV7-9 and TRBJ2-1; 10 bases match TRBD1. The CDR3 is 16 residues long. V was clipped by 5 bases and J by 5 bases; unmatched bases: 9. The germline CDR1 and CDR2 sequences are SEHNR and FQNEAQ (reference sequence). As DNA, the CDR3 is TGTGCCAGCAGCCTTGATCCGGGACAGGGGAACAATGAGCAGTTCTTC. This sequence encodes CASSLDPGQGNNEQFF.

This clone occurred a few times. The rearrangement uses TRBV6-6 and TRBJ1-2, with D possibly being TRBD1 (5 bases). CDR1 and CDR2 from the germline V gene are MNHNY and SVGAGI (reference sequence). Trimming cost V 6 bases and J 8 bases, with 13 bases left between them. The CDR3 sequence is 12 residues long. The CDR3: CASSLDNGGYTF. The CDR3 region has the DNA TGTGCCAGCAGCTTGGACAATGGAGGCTACACCTTC.

This clone has only a few counts. This sequence joins TRBV6-6 and TRBJ1-2; no clear D gene. V was clipped by 5 bases and J by 3 bases, with 10 bases between them. CDR3 length equals 13 residues. The germline CDR1 and CDR2 sequences are MNHNY and SVGAGI (reference sequence). The CDR3 bases are TGTGCCAGCAGTCCGGTGGGCTACTATGGCTACACCTTC. Translation: CASSPVGYYGYTF.

This clone occurred a few times. The chain has TRBV2 and TRBJ1-2; no reliable D call. The germline gives CDR1 SNHLY, CDR2 FYNNEI. The length of the CDR3 is 12 residues. V lost 7 bases, J lost 2 bases, and 8 bases lay in between. The CDR3 region has the DNA TGTGCCAGCAATGCAGTCAACTATGGCTACACCTTC. Translated: CASNAVNYGYTF.

This clone was seen more than once but under ten times. The chain links TRBV4-1 to TRBJ2-1; 14 bases align to TRBD2. There are 16 residues in the CDR3. V was pared by 4 bases and J by 8 bases, with 7 bases of the junction left unmatched. The germline V gene encodes CDR1 MGHRA and CDR2 YSYEKL. CDR3: CASSPLGTSGRHEQFF. In DNA form, the CDR3 reads TGCGCCAGCAGCCCGCTCGGGACTAGCGGGAGACATGAGCAGTTCTTC.

The V call is TRBV5-4, the J call TRBJ2-1, with TRBD2 identical over 9 bases. V shed 1 base, J shed 4 bases, and the junction held 6 bases outside the gene matches. The CDR3 spans 16 residues. CDR1 is SGHNT and CDR2 is YYREEE in the germline V gene (reference sequence). The CDR3 DNA reads TGTGCCAGCAGCTTGAGGCGACTAGCGGCTTACAATGAGCAGTTCTTC. This sequence encodes CASSLRRLAAYNEQFF.

This clone was observed a handful of times. This chain joins TRBV30 and TRBJ1-1, with 7 bases lining up with TRBD1. This CDR3 region has 12 residues. Trimming removed 5 bases from V and 8 bases from J; junction bases left unmatched: 8. From germline, CDR1 is GTSNPN and CDR2 SVGIG (reference sequence). The CDR3 nucleotides are TGTGCCTGGCAAAGGACAGGTCGAGAAGCTTTCTTT. It codes for CAWQRTGREAFF.

This chain links TRBV6-5 with TRBJ2-5; the D gene is possibly TRBD2 (6 bases). V lost 5 bases and J lost 5, with 9 bases in between. This CDR3 region has 12 residues. In germline, CDR1 is MNHEY, CDR2 SVGAGI. The CDR3 here is CASSQGGETQYF. Here the CDR3 DNA reads TGTGCCAGCAGTCAAGGAGGGGAGACCCAGTACTTC.

CDR3 in amino acids: CASSLGRTNEKLFF. The CDR3 nucleotides are TGTGCCAGCAGTCTCGGGAGAACTAATGAAAAACTGTTTTTT. The chain has TRBV2 and TRBJ1-4; D is unresolved. Germline assignment: CDR1 SNHLY and CDR2 FYNNEI. The CDR3 consists of 14 residues. V lost 5 bases to trimming and J lost 1 base, with 8 bases between them.

This clone was detected many times. V usage is TRBV29-1 and J usage is TRBJ2-5; tentative D call: TRBD1 (5 bases). Deletions cut 7 bases from V and 2 bases from J, with 14 bases between. The germline V gene encodes CDR1 SQVTM and CDR2 ANQGSEA. The CDR3 sequence is 13 residues long. CDR3 DNA sequence: TGCAGCGCTAACTCAGGGAAGCAAGAGACCCAGTACTTC. It codes for CSANSGKQETQYF.

The chain is built from TRBV18 and TRBJ2-7; 9 bases agree with TRBD1. Germline CDR1 and CDR2: KGHSH and LQKENI. The ends lost 6 bases at V and 2 bases at J; junction bases unmatched: 8. CDR3 length equals 15 residues. The CDR3 nucleotides are TGTGCCAGCTCCCCCGGGACAGGGAGCACCTACGAGCAGTACGTC. Amino acid sequence: CASSPGTGSTYEQYV.

This rearrangement joins TRBV30 to TRBJ2-1; 7 bases map to TRBD2. This CDR3 has 15 amino acids. Unmatched junction bases numbered 6, after V lost 3 bases and J lost 1 base. In germline, CDR1 is GTSNPN, CDR2 SVGIG (reference sequence). The CDR3 nucleotides read TGTGCCTGGAGCCGAGGACTAGTTTCCTACAATGAGCAGTTCTTC. Translation gives CAWSRGLVSYNEQFF.

This clone has a handful of counts. The gene calls are TRBV7-2 and TRBJ2-1, with 7 positions matching TRBD2. Losses at the gene ends were 4 bases for V and 6 bases for J; bases not matched to a gene: 3. Germline assignment: CDR1 SGHTA and CDR2 FQGNSA. The CDR3 extends over 13 amino acids. CDR3 loop: CASSSASGNEQFF. Here the CDR3 DNA reads TGTGCCAGCAGCTCAGCTAGCGGCAATGAGCAGTTCTTC.

The V call is TRBV21-1, the J call TRBJ2-7; TRBD2, the table's D call, lacks a check against the DNA. TRBV21-1 is labeled a pseudogene. The CDR3 runs to 17 residues. CDR3 nucleotides: TGTGCCAGCAGCAAATGGGAGACCCTGACCAGCACCTACGAGCAGTACGTC. It yields the protein CASSKWETLTSTYEQYV.

The gene calls are TRBV5-4 and TRBJ2-1; 9 bases are a match to TRBD2. Germline CDR1 reads SGHNT; CDR2 reads YYREEE (reference sequence). CDR3 length: 19 residues. V shed 4 bases, J shed 7 bases, and the junction held 21 bases outside the gene matches. The CDR3 sequence is CASSALSGSFSRGANEQFF. CDR3 bases: TGTGCCAGCAGCGCGCTTAGCGGGAGCTTCTCCCGGGGGGCGAATGAGCAGTTCTTC.

V is TRBV30 and J is TRBJ2-1, with 9 bases that match TRBD2. V gave up 3 bases and J gave up 0 bases; unmatched junction bases: 9. CDR1 and CDR2 from the germline V gene are GTSNPN and SVGIG (reference sequence). There are 17 residues in the CDR3. The CDR3: CAWRRGLAGSSYNEQFF. The CDR3 DNA sequence: TGTGCCTGGAGGAGGGGGCTAGCGGGAAGCTCCTACAATGAGCAGTTCTTC.

This clone was seen a few times. This chain links TRBV7-8 with TRBJ2-1; 9 bases align to TRBD2. CDR1 and CDR2 (germline): SGHVS, FQNEAQ. This CDR3 is built from 17 residues. J lost 8 bases, V lost 4 bases, and 15 bases had no gene match. DNA of the CDR3: TGTGCCAGCAGCTCCAAGAGGATAGCGGGAGTAGGCGATGAGCAGTTCTTC. It specifies CASSSKRIAGVGDEQFF.

This clone was counted a few times. The rearrangement links TRBV12-5 to TRBJ1-1, with TRBD1 matching 7 bases. The CDR3 has 14 residues. CDR1 is LGHNT, CDR2 FRNRAP, per germline. V lost 1 base, J lost 4 bases, and 3 bases stayed unmatched. CDR3 loop: CASGLGQGATEAFF. The CDR3 DNA sequence: TGTGCTAGTGGTTTGGGACAGGGAGCCACTGAAGCTTTCTTT.

This sequence joins TRBV7-3 and TRBJ2-1, with TRBD2 matching 10 bases. The CDR3 is 17 residues long. Trimming removed 5 bases from V and 3 bases from J; junction bases left unmatched: 10. Germline V gives CDR1 SGHTA, CDR2 FQGTGA. In DNA form, the CDR3 reads TGTGCCAGCAGCCAGGGGGTTGGGACTAGCGTCTACAATGAGCAGTTCTTC. Its translation is CASSQGVGTSVYNEQFF.

A few counts support this clone. V usage is TRBV6-1 and J usage is TRBJ2-3; the D is unclear. Germline assignment: CDR1 MNHNS and CDR2 SASEGT. The ends were cut back, 6 bases at V and 7 bases at J, with 11 bases in the middle. The CDR3 loop spans 12 amino acids. The CDR3 nucleotides are TGTGCCAGCAGGGGCTTTAGAAATACGCAGTATTTT. As protein: CASRGFRNTQYF.

In this sample, this clone turned up a few times. The chain has TRBV7-2 and TRBJ1-5; 9 bases are shared with TRBD1. V shed 5 bases, J shed 4 bases, and the junction held 6 bases outside the gene matches. CDR1 is SGHTA, CDR2 FQGNSA, per germline. The CDR3 totals 15 residues. The CDR3 reads CASSLQGAGNQPQHF. The CDR3 DNA sequence: TGTGCCAGCAGCCTACAGGGGGCTGGGAATCAGCCCCAGCATTTT.

This clone appeared a few times. V and J are TRBV7-9 and TRBJ2-1; TRBD2 agrees at 10 bases. CDR3 size: 16 residues. Germline CDR1 is SEHNR and CDR2 is FQNEAQ (reference sequence). Losses at the gene ends were 4 bases for V and 6 bases for J; bases not matched to a gene: 9. CDR3 nucleotides: TGTGCCAGCAGCTCCCCCGCTCGGACTAGCGGCAATGAGCAGTTCTTC. Protein product: CASSSPARTSGNEQFF.

V gene TRBV29-1 combines with J gene TRBJ2-7; 9 bases agree with TRBD1. The V and J ends lost 2 bases and 5 bases, in that order; junction bases with no gene match: 7. The germline V gene has CDR1 SQVTM and CDR2 ANQGSEA. The CDR3 runs to 14 residues. The CDR3 loop is CSVEMVTGGHEQYF. The CDR3 DNA is TGCAGCGTTGAAATGGTAACAGGGGGCCACGAGCAGTACTTC.

With regard to this clone: This specimen includes other DNA sequences encoding the same CDR3. DNA for the CDR3: TGTGCCAGCTCACCACCTGGGGAGAACTATGGCTACACCTTC. Its protein product is CASSPPGENYGYTF. The chain links TRBV18 to TRBJ1-2; D not resolved. The CDR3 totals 14 residues. The germline V and J ends were trimmed by 0 bases and 2 bases, with 7 bases remaining between them. The germline V gene encodes CDR1 KGHSH and CDR2 LQKENI.